Listed here are 9 T cell receptor beta chains from one sample, sequenced in a study of shared clonotypes between healthy human individuals. Sequencing used immunoSEQ multiplex PCR; TCRdb keeps in-frame clones, though not all of them. The sample contains under 2,500,000 clones, almost 96% of which appear only once. Source material: naive CD4+ T cells sorted from blood. The subset was: CD45RA+ positively selected. Receptor source: a man aged 18 to 30 in good health.

The chain is built from TRBV6-5 and TRBJ1-6; D is unresolved. Germline values: CDR1 MNHEY, CDR2 SVGAGI. CDR3 length: 14 amino acids. V was clipped by 5 bases and J by 2 bases, with 7 bases between them. In DNA form, the CDR3 reads TGTGCCAGCAGTCGGACCACCTATAATTCACCCCTCCACTTT. This gives the protein CASSRTTYNSPLHF.

V is TRBV13 and J is TRBJ2-1; D is ambiguous. V was clipped by 3 bases and J by 0 bases, with 12 bases between them. The CDR3 has 16 residues. CDR1 PRHDT and CDR2 FYEKMQ come from the germline V gene (reference sequence). Here the CDR3 DNA reads TGTGCCAGCAGCTTTTTGGGCGGAAGCTCCTACAATGAGCAGTTCTTC. It yields the protein CASSFLGGSSYNEQFF.

This chain connects TRBV5-1 to TRBJ1-1; D might be TRBD1 (5 bases). The V and J ends lost 5 bases and 4 bases respectively, with 18 bases between them. This CDR3 is 15 amino acids long. Germline V gene lookup returns CDR1 SGHRS and CDR2 YFSETQ. The DNA of the CDR3 is TGCGCCAGCAGTCCGGGCGGGGCTGGGGGCACTGAAGCTTTCTTT. It yields the protein CASSPGGAGGTEAFF.

As regards this clone: Other DNA sequences in the sample encode the same CDR3. The V gene is TRBV18, the J gene TRBJ2-7; 8 nucleotides match TRBD1. Germline CDR1 and CDR2: KGHSH and LQKENI. The CDR3 is 13 amino acids. V lost 4 bases and J lost 1; bases outside the gene matches: 0. This chain's CDR3 is CASSRQGSYEQYF. CDR3 DNA sequence: TGTGCCAGCTCACGACAGGGGTCCTACGAGCAGTACTTC.

J is TRBJ2-1 and V is TRBV4-2; D not resolved. V gave up 0 bases and J gave up 2 bases, with 8 bases separating them. The CDR3 totals 15 residues. Germline CDR1 is LGHNA and CDR2 is YNFKEQ. DNA for the CDR3: TGTGCCAGCAGCCAAGAGGTCGACCCCTACAATGAGCAGTTCTTC. Its translation is CASSQEVDPYNEQFF.

This clone was detected once. The genes are TRBV6-1 and TRBJ1-2; the D gene is possibly TRBD1 (6 bases). Deletions cut 5 bases from V and 10 bases from J, with 14 bases between. The CDR3 contains 12 residues. Germline V lookup: CDR1 MNHNS, CDR2 SASEGT. The chain's CDR3 is CASSPGTSNYTF. Here the CDR3 DNA reads TGTGCCAGCAGTCCGGGGACATCTAACTACACCTTC.

This sequence joins TRBV5-1 and TRBJ1-6, with 7 bases lining up with TRBD1. Germline V gene data show CDR1 as SGHRS and CDR2 as YFSETQ. The CDR3 is 14 residues long. Trimming cost V 4 bases and J 7 bases; bases outside gene matches: 5. CDR3 sequence (DNA): TGCGCCAGCAGCCCCTCACAGGGGAATTCACCCCTCCACTTT. Amino acids: CASSPSQGNSPLHF.

The chain carries TRBV6-5 and TRBJ2-3, with D perhaps matching TRBD1 or TRBD2 (5 bases each). Germline V gene sequence: CDR1 MNHEY, CDR2 SVGAGI. The CDR3 is 15 residues long. Trimming removed 2 bases from V and 3 bases from J, with 12 bases in between. The CDR3 nucleotides read TGTGCCAGCAGTTACGCCGGGACGCTGACAGATACGCAGTATTTT. This gives the protein CASSYAGTLTDTQYF.

V and J are TRBV5-5 and TRBJ1-5, with D unresolved. CDR3 length equals 13 residues. The germline CDR1 and CDR2 sequences are SGHKS and YYEKEE (reference sequence). The V and J ends lost 2 bases and 7 bases respectively, with 10 bases between them. The CDR3 protein is CASSFQAWQPQHF. CDR3 in DNA: TGTGCCAGCAGCTTTCAGGCTTGGCAGCCCCAGCATTTT.